Described below is a single T cell receptor beta chain sequence and its context. These data come from a study of blood T cell repertoires in COVID-19. Study as a whole: Specimens from acute and convalescent COVID-19 originated in the United States, Italy and Spain. In each case, the material was cDNA or gDNA derived from T cells, B-cell-depleted T cells, or PBMCs.

Original processing notes: How many nucleated cells were present was estimated from reference gene primer amplification. Data came from immunoSEQ multiplex PCR; TCRdb stores just in-frame clones and leaves some out. That table furnishes V, J and clone size, whereas the DNA furnished D and trimming. This table holds around 250,000 clones, approximately 80% found once. This CDR3 comprises 16 residues. CDR1 SGHNT and CDR2 YYREEE come from the germline V gene (reference sequence). V was pared by 0 bases and J by 0 bases, with 2 bases of the junction left unmatched. The specimen sequenced was peripheral blood. This chain uses TRBV5-4 with TRBJ2-1, with 8 bases matching TRBD1. The clonotype originates from a woman under 30 with acute or convalescent COVID-19. The CDR3 here is CASSLDRGSSYNEQFF. The CDR3 DNA reads TGTGCCAGCAGCTTGGACAGGGGGAGCTCCTACAATGAGCAGTTCTTC.